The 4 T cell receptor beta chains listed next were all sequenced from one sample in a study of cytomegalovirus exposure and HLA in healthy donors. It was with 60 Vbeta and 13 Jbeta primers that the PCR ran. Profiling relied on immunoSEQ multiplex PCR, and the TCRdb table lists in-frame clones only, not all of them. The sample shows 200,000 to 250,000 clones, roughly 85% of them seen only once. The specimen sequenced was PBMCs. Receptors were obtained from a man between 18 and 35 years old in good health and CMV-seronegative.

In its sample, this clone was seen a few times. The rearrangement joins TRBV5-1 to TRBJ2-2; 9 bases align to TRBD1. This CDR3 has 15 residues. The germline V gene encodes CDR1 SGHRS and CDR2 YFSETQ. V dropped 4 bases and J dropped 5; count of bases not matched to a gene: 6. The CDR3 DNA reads TGCGCCAGCAGCCCGGACAGGGGAGGGACCGGGGAGCTGTTTTTT. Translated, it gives CASSPDRGGTGELFF.

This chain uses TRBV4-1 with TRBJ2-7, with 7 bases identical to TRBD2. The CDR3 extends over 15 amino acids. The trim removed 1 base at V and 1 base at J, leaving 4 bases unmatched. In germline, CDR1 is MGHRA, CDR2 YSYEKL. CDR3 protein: CASSQGASGSYEQYF. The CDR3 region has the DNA TGCGCCAGCAGCCAAGGGGCTAGCGGTTCCTACGAGCAGTACTTC.

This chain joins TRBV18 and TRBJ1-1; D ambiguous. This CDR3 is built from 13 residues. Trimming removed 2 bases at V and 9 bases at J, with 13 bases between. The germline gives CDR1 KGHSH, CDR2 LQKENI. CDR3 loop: CASSPSRMVKAFF. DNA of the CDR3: TGTGCCAGCTCACCATCGAGGATGGTAAAAGCTTTCTTT.

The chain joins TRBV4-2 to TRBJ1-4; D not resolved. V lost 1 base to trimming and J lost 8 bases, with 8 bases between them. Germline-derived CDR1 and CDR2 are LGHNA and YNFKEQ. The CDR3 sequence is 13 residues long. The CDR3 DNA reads TGTGCCAGCAGCCAAGCTTCGGGAGAAAAACTGTTTTTT. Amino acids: CASSQASGEKLFF.